Each of the 25 T cell receptor beta chains below was sequenced from the same sample in a study of blood T cell repertoires in COVID-19. Assay: immunoSEQ multiplex PCR; the TCRdb copy retains only in-frame clones and omits some. Of roughly 570,000 clones detected, roughly 91% appear once; the ten largest clones hold less than 9%. Sequenced sample: peripheral blood. The origin of the receptors is a woman between 45 and 60 years old with COVID-19, enrolled during active disease.

The V and J genes are TRBV18 and TRBJ1-2; TRBD1 is a possible D gene (5 bases). CDR3 length: 15 residues. CDR1 is KGHSH and CDR2 is LQKENI in the germline V gene. Trimming pared 3 bases from V and 4 bases from J, leaving 15 bases between. In DNA form, the CDR3 reads TGTGCCAGCTCACCGGCAGGGAGGAGATCCTATGGCTACACCTTC. Amino acid sequence: CASSPAGRRSYGYTF.

This clone was seen only a few times. V gene TRBV6-6 combines with J gene TRBJ1-5, with unresolved D. This CDR3 has 15 residues. V was pared by 0 bases and J by 7 bases, with 13 bases between. Per the germline V gene, CDR1 is MNHNY and CDR2 is SVGAGI (reference sequence). CDR3: CASSYSRGSSQPQHF. CDR3 sequence (DNA): TGTGCCAGCAGTTACTCGCGGGGTTCGAGCCAGCCCCAGCATTTT.

Remarks on this clone: Other nucleotide sequences in the sample specify the same CDR3. CDR3 bases: TGTGCCAGTAGTATCCAGGGGGGAAACACTGAAGCTTTCTTT. It codes for CASSIQGGNTEAFF. This sequence joins TRBV19 and TRBJ1-1, with TRBD1 matching over 7 bases. The CDR3 runs to 14 residues. Germline-derived CDR1 and CDR2 are LNHDA and SQIVND (reference sequence). The junction had 3 bases not matched to a gene; V was cut back by 3 bases and J by 2 bases.

The chain couples TRBV6-7 to TRBJ1-6; D is undetermined. TRBV6-7 is an open reading frame whose function is uncertain. V was shortened by 10 bases and J by 4 bases, with 2 bases between the two germline ends. This CDR3 comprises 10 residues. As DNA, the CDR3 is TGTGCCACTTATAATTCACCCCTCCACTTT. Its protein product is CATYNSPLHF.

V is TRBV12-5 and J is TRBJ1-6, with TRBD1 identical over 9 bases. V gave up 5 bases and J gave up 9 bases; unmatched junction bases: 11. The V gene's germline CDR1 is LGHNT and CDR2 FRNRAP. This CDR3 is built from 16 residues. In DNA form, the CDR3 reads TGTGCTAGTGGTACAACAGGGGGCCATTTTATTTCACCCCTCCACTTT. It translates to CASGTTGGHFISPLHF.

The chain combines TRBV7-8 with TRBJ2-3, with 8 bases lining up with TRBD1. V was clipped by 2 bases and J by 2 bases; unmatched bases: 9. Per germline, CDR1 SGHVS and CDR2 FQNEAQ. The CDR3 extends over 17 amino acids. This chain's CDR3 is CASSLRVGQGITDTQYF. The CDR3 nucleotides read TGTGCCAGCAGCTTAAGGGTCGGACAGGGTATCACAGATACGCAGTATTTT.

This sequence joins TRBV18 and TRBJ2-1; TRBD2 matches 8 bases. Germline assignment: CDR1 KGHSH and CDR2 LQKENI. CDR3 length equals 15 residues. The V and J ends lost 1 base and 4 bases, in that order; junction bases with no gene match: 3. As DNA, the CDR3 is TGTGCCAGCTCACCACTAGCGGGGAGATACAATGAGCAGTTCTTC. It translates to CASSPLAGRYNEQFF.

The chain couples TRBV10-3 to TRBJ2-3, with 9 bases aligning to TRBD2. Per the germline V gene, CDR1 is ENHRY and CDR2 is SYGVKD. J gave up 2 bases and V 4 bases, and 13 bases lay outside the gene matches. The CDR3 has 18 residues. The chain's CDR3 is CAISAPLLASGDTDTQYF. The CDR3 DNA reads TGTGCCATCAGTGCTCCCCTTTTGGCTAGCGGGGACACAGATACGCAGTATTTT.

V is TRBV30 and J is TRBJ1-2; D is perhaps TRBD1 (5 bases). Per the germline V gene, CDR1 is GTSNPN and CDR2 is SVGIG (reference sequence). With 3 bases removed from V and 8 bases from J, the gap between germline ends came to 19 bases. CDR3 size: 14 residues. CDR3 nucleotides: TGTGCCTGGAGGTTCCCACAGGAACGTTTCGGCTACACCTTC. It encodes CAWRFPQERFGYTF. Together with reference TRBV30 and TRBJ1-2, the CDR3 gives the full variable domain: SQTIHQWPATLVQPVGSPLSLECTVEGTSNPNLYWYRQAAGRGLQLLFYSVGIGQISSEVPQNLSASRPQDRQFILSSKKLLLSDSGFYLCAWRFPQERFGYTFGSGTRLTVV.

The CDR3 loop reads CASSLSGGAGDTQYF. CDR3 nucleotide sequence: TGTGCCAGCAGCCTTAGCGGGGGGGCAGGAGATACGCAGTATTTT. This chain joins TRBV5-6 and TRBJ2-3; 11 nucleotides line up with TRBD2. The CDR3 covers 15 residues. Germline V CDR1 and CDR2: SGHDT, YYEEEE. The junction had 6 bases not matched to a gene; V was cut back by 4 bases and J by 5 bases.

The chain couples TRBV29-1 to TRBJ1-4; TRBD1 matches 11 bases. The CDR3 is made up of 13 amino acids. CDR1 SQVTM and CDR2 ANQGSEA come from the germline V gene. Unmatched junction bases numbered 4, after V lost 7 bases and J lost 6 bases. The CDR3 coding sequence is TGCAGCGCTGGGGACAGGGGGTATGAAAAACTGTTTTTT. Its protein is CSAGDRGYEKLFF. Full variable domain (rest looked up from reference TRBV29-1 and TRBJ1-4): SAVISQKPSRDICQRGTSLTIQCQVDSQVTMMFWYRQQPGQSLTLIATANQGSEATYESGFVIDKFPISRPNLTFSTLTVSNMSPEDSSIYLCSAGDRGYEKLFFGSGTQLSVL.

The chain carries TRBV9 and TRBJ2-3, with D perhaps matching TRBD2 (5 bases). Germline values: CDR1 SGDLS, CDR2 YYNGEE. With 0 bases removed from V and 10 bases from J, the gap between germline ends came to 12 bases. The CDR3 covers 13 residues. The CDR3 sequence: CASSVVTSGAQYF. In DNA form, the CDR3 reads TGTGCCAGCAGCGTAGTAACTAGTGGGGCGCAGTATTTT. The full variable domain, in which reference TRBV9 and TRBJ2-3 provide the parts outside the CDR3, is DSGVTQTPKHLITATGQRVTLRCSPRSGDLSVYWYQQSLDQGLQFLIQYYNGEERAKGNILERFSAQQFPDLHSELNLSSLELGDSALYFCASSVVTSGAQYFGPGTRLTVL.

This chain uses TRBV3-1 (or the pseudogene TRBV3-2) with TRBJ2-3, with D possibly TRBD1 on 5 matching bases. Germline CDR1 LGHDT, CDR2 YNNKEL (reference sequence). Trimming took 0 bases from V and 0 from J, leaving 10 bases between them. The CDR3 is made up of 16 amino acids. CDR3 in DNA: TGTGCCAGCAGCCAAGAGGTGGACATTAGCACAGATACGCAGTATTTT. Translating it yields CASSQEVDISTDTQYF.

J is TRBJ2-3 and V is TRBV9, with unresolved D. V was pared by 3 bases and J by 6 bases, with 8 bases between. From germline, CDR1 is SGDLS and CDR2 YYNGEE. The CDR3 totals 12 residues. CDR3 in DNA: TGTGCCAGCAGCGCCTCTATCGATACGCAGTATTTT. Protein product: CASSASIDTQYF.

This clone was seen a single time. V is TRBV9 and J is TRBJ1-6; maybe TRBD1 (5 bases). V dropped 0 bases and J dropped 10 bases, with 11 bases sitting between them. CDR3 size: 14 residues. The germline gives CDR1 SGDLS, CDR2 YYNGEE. The CDR3 loop reads CASSVGTGASPLHF. CDR3 in DNA: TGTGCCAGCAGCGTAGGTACAGGTGCCTCACCCCTCCACTTT.

J is TRBJ1-1 and V is TRBV6-5; D remains unclear. The CDR3 spans 13 residues. Germline CDR1 reads MNHEY; CDR2 reads SVGAGI. Trimming removed 7 bases from V and 0 bases from J, with 9 bases in between. The CDR3 reads CASTEELNTEAFF. CDR3 in DNA: TGTGCCAGCACAGAGGAGTTGAACACTGAAGCTTTCTTT.

The chain links TRBV7-2 to TRBJ2-7, with TRBD1 matching over 8 bases. The CDR3 is 14 amino acids. With V trimmed by 5 bases and J by 6 bases, 9 bases remained unmatched. Germline lookup yields CDR1 SGHTA and CDR2 FQGNSA. CDR3 nucleotide sequence: TGTGCCAGCAGCCTGAGGACAGGGTCGGGCGAGCAGTACTTC. Amino acids: CASSLRTGSGEQYF.

The rearrangement links TRBV6-1 to TRBJ1-5; 7 bases agree with TRBD1. Germline lookup yields CDR1 MNHNS and CDR2 SASEGT. The CDR3 extends over 15 amino acids. Trimming took 2 bases from V and 6 from J; bases not matched to a gene: 7. The CDR3 spells CASSERQGGIQPQHF. For the CDR3, the DNA is TGTGCCAGCAGTGAAAGGCAGGGGGGAATTCAGCCCCAGCATTTT.

The chain couples TRBV7-2 to TRBJ2-7; TRBD1 agrees at 8 bases. The CDR3 extends over 15 amino acids. In germline, CDR1 is SGHTA, CDR2 FQGNSA. The V gene end was trimmed by 6 bases and the J gene end by 1 base; junction bases not matched to a gene: 8. CDR3 in DNA: TGTGCCAGCAGACCCAGACAGGGGCCATCCTACGAGCAGTACTTC. This encodes CASRPRQGPSYEQYF.

In its sample, this clone was seen once. The chain employs TRBV2 and TRBJ1-1; the match to TRBD1 covers 8 bases. Unmatched junction bases numbered 8, after V lost 6 bases and J lost 5 bases. The CDR3 runs 14 residues. Looked up from germline, CDR1 is SNHLY and CDR2 is FYNNEI. This CDR3 is CASSLRTGRTEAFF. In DNA, the CDR3 is TGTGCCAGCAGCCTCAGGACAGGGAGGACTGAAGCTTTCTTT.

The chain links TRBV19 to TRBJ1-6, with TRBD1 matching over 7 bases. The germline V gene encodes CDR1 LNHDA and CDR2 SQIVND (reference sequence). The CDR3 is 12 residues long. The junction had 3 bases not matched to a gene; V was cut back by 7 bases and J by 9 bases. In nucleotides, the CDR3 is TGTGCCAGTACAGGGGGAGGTTCACCCCTCCACTTT. This translates into CASTGGGSPLHF.

The chain links TRBV5-4 to TRBJ1-6; TRBD1 might be the D (5 bases). Per germline, CDR1 SGHNT and CDR2 YYREEE (reference sequence). CDR3 size: 16 residues. V was trimmed by 3 bases and J by 9 bases, leaving 19 bases between them. The CDR3 sequence: CASSSAGGAKGSPLHF. The DNA of the CDR3 is TGTGCCAGCAGCTCGGCGGGGGGAGCTAAGGGTTCACCCCTCCACTTT.

The chain joins TRBV12-5 to TRBJ1-1; possible D gene TRBD1, 5 bases. The CDR3 sequence is 13 residues long. The V and J ends lost 9 bases and 1 base respectively, with 12 bases between them. Germline loops: CDR1 LGHNT, CDR2 FRNRAP. As DNA, the CDR3 is TGTGCTAGCTGGGGGGTCAAGAACACTGAAGCTTTCTTT. Translation: CASWGVKNTEAFF.

This clone was picked up a small number of times. This chain links TRBV6-2 or TRBV6-3 with TRBJ2-5; maybe TRBD2 (5 bases). This CDR3 spans 14 amino acids. CDR1 and CDR2 from the germline V gene are MNHEY and SVGEGT. Between the trimmed V and J ends, which lost 4 bases and 5 bases, there was a span of 14 bases. The CDR3 bases are TGTGCCAGCAGTTCCGCGACTACGGGTGAGACCCAGTACTTC. Protein product: CASSSATTGETQYF.

The chain combines TRBV10-3 with TRBJ2-2; TRBD2 aligns across 11 bases. With V trimmed by 0 bases and J by 0 bases, 15 bases remained unmatched. CDR1 and CDR2 from the germline V gene are ENHRY and SYGVKD. The CDR3 covers 22 residues. CDR3 nucleotides: TGTGCCATCAGTGAGTCGAAGGTAATCTGGAGTAGCGGGGGGGCGAACACCGGGGAGCTGTTTTTT. The encoded protein is CAISESKVIWSSGGANTGELFF.